Presented here are 22 T cell receptor beta chains from one specimen sequenced in a study of Ad26.COV2.S vaccination and SARS-CoV-2 variants. The protocol was immunoSEQ multiplex PCR, while the TCRdb copy is restricted to in-frame clones and leaves out a portion. The sample includes 300,000 to 500,000 clones, approximately 91% seen only once; the top ten take 3.5%. Treatment here: about 20 received Ad26.COV2.S at low or high dose, single or two shots; roughly 5 received placebo; per-sample allocation not given. Specimens were obtained on day 63 following the first vaccine or placebo injection. Material: peripheral blood, obtained in a trial of Ad26.COV2.S vaccine versus placebo. The receptor set was obtained from a person aged 18-65 years who received the Ad26.COV2.S COVID-19 vaccine or a placebo.

The J gene is TRBJ2-5, the V gene TRBV7-6, with TRBD1 matching over 7 bases. CDR1 and CDR2 from the germline V gene are SGHVS and FNYEAQ. This CDR3 contains 16 residues. V lost 2 bases, J lost 5 bases, and 11 bases stayed unmatched. DNA of the CDR3: TGTGCCAGCAGCTTAAAAATAAGAGACAGGGCGGAGACCCAGTACTTC. The encoded protein is CASSLKIRDRAETQYF.

The gene calls are TRBV4-1 and TRBJ1-1; no clear D. V lost 0 bases and J 1 base, leaving 6 bases between the germline ends. CDR3 size: 14 residues. Germline values: CDR1 MGHRA, CDR2 YSYEKL. CDR3 protein: CASSQDSRNTEAFF. The CDR3 nucleotides read TGCGCCAGCAGCCAAGATTCCCGGAACACTGAAGCTTTCTTT.

The chain has TRBV12-3 or TRBV12-4 and TRBJ1-4; D is ambiguous. The ends were cut back, 5 bases at V and 8 bases at J, with 12 bases in the middle. CDR3 size: 13 residues. CDR3 in DNA: TGTGCCAGCAGTCTACCCCTTGGGGAAAAACTGTTTTTT. Translated, it gives CASSLPLGEKLFF.

This chain uses TRBV7-6 with TRBJ2-3; D gene ambiguous. CDR1 is SGHVS, CDR2 FNYEAQ, per germline. The CDR3 runs to 13 residues. V lost 5 bases and J lost 3, with 9 bases in between. The CDR3 nucleotides are TGTGCCAGCAGCCCGCTGGAGACAGATACGCAGTATTTT. Protein sequence: CASSPLETDTQYF. Full variable domain (rest looked up from reference TRBV7-6 and TRBJ2-3): GAGVSQSPRYKVTKRGQDVALRCDPISGHVSLYWYRQALGQGPEFLTYFNYEAQQDKSGLPNDRFSAERPEGSISTLTIQRTEQRDSAMYRCASSPLETDTQYFGPGTRLTVL.

The V and J genes are TRBV27 and TRBJ1-2; no reliable D call. CDR3 size: 14 residues. V was shortened by 5 bases and J by 5 bases, with 15 bases between the two germline ends. CDR1 MNHEY and CDR2 SMNVEV come from the germline V gene (reference sequence). The DNA of the CDR3 is TGTGCCAGCAGTAGAGACGCGGGGTTTTATGGCTACACCTTC. Translated, it gives CASSRDAGFYGYTF.

On this clone itself: The junction does not match germline at one end; this may be a read error. The chain uses TRBV12-5 and TRBJ1-1; D not resolved. From germline, CDR1 is LGHNT and CDR2 FRNRAP. The CDR3 covers 11 residues. DNA for the CDR3: TGTGCTAGTGGTTTGGTTCCCAGGATTATCTTT. Translation gives CASGLVPRIIF. The variable domain in full, completed from reference TRBV12-5 and TRBJ1-1, reads DARVTQTPRHKVTEMGQEVTMRCQPILGHNTVFWYRQTMMQGLELLAYFRNRAPLDDSGMPKDRFSAEMPDATLATLKIQPSEPRDSAVYFCASGLVPRIIFGQGTRLTVV.

Only a few counts were recorded for this clone. This chain links TRBV19 with TRBJ2-2; D unclear. The V end lost 6 bases, the J end lost 0 bases, and 8 bases lay between the germline ends. Germline V lookup: CDR1 LNHDA, CDR2 SQIVND (reference sequence). The CDR3 loop spans 14 amino acids. DNA for the CDR3: TGTGCCAGTAGCCCCCAGGCGAACACCGGGGAGCTGTTTTTT. This translates into CASSPQANTGELFF.

The chain joins TRBV10-3 to TRBJ2-3, with TRBD2 identical over 7 bases. Germline V gene data show CDR1 as ENHRY and CDR2 as SYGVKD. V lost 5 bases, J lost 1 base, and 3 bases stayed unmatched. CDR3 length: 14 amino acids. As DNA, the CDR3 is TGTGCCATCAGTCGGGGGGTAGGCACAGATACGCAGTATTTT. Its translation is CAISRGVGTDTQYF.

This chain joins TRBV6-5 and TRBJ2-7; D not certain. Trimming left V 4 bases short and J 6 bases short, with 7 bases between. From germline, CDR1 is MNHEY and CDR2 SVGAGI. The CDR3 totals 11 residues. CDR3 DNA sequence: TGTGCCAGCAGTTCGGGTTCCGAGCAGTACTTC. This encodes CASSSGSEQYF.

The table lists this clone with a count of one. This sequence joins TRBV5-1 and TRBJ2-7; D could derive from TRBD1 or TRBD2 (6 bases each). The CDR3 length is 15 residues. V lost 4 bases to trimming and J lost 5 bases, with 19 bases between them. In germline, CDR1 is SGHRS, CDR2 YFSETQ. The CDR3 sequence is CASSGGGPEEDEQYF. The CDR3 DNA follows: TGCGCCAGCAGCGGTGGGGGGCCCGAAGAGGACGAGCAGTACTTC.

CDR3 amino acids: CASSLWSGWETQYF. CDR3 DNA sequence: TGTGCCAGCAGCCTATGGTCAGGTTGGGAGACCCAGTACTTC. This sequence joins TRBV7-9 and TRBJ2-5, with unresolved D. The germline V and J ends were trimmed by 5 bases and 5 bases, with 15 bases remaining between them. The CDR3 length is 14 residues. Per the germline V gene, CDR1 is SEHNR and CDR2 is FQNEAQ (reference sequence). Full variable domain (missing parts from reference TRBV7-9 and TRBJ2-5): DTGVSQNPRHKITKRGQNVTFRCDPISEHNRLYWYRQTLGQGPEFLTYFQNEAQLEKSRLLSDRFSAERPKGSFSTLEIQRTEQGDSAMYLCASSLWSGWETQYFGPGTRLLVL.

This chain links TRBV3-1 (or the pseudogene TRBV3-2) with TRBJ1-6; a possible D gene is TRBD1 (6 bases). CDR3 length: 15 residues. The ends were cut back, 0 bases at V and 9 bases at J, with 12 bases in the middle. Germline V gene lookup returns CDR1 LGHDT and CDR2 YNNKEL (reference sequence). The DNA for the CDR3 is TGTGCCAGCAGCCAAGAATATCAGGGGCGTTCACCCCTCCACTTT. Translated: CASSQEYQGRSPLHF.

This CDR3 is CASSKSGDSGGYNEQFF. The DNA of the CDR3 is TGTGCCAGCAGCAAATCGGGGGACAGCGGAGGGTACAATGAGCAGTTCTTC. The chain joins TRBV21-1 to TRBJ2-1; TRBD1, the table's D call, was not compared with the DNA. TRBV21-1 is tagged as a pseudogene. This CDR3 is 17 amino acids long.

The J gene is TRBJ1-5, the V gene TRBV5-8; 12 bases align to TRBD1. The germline V gene encodes CDR1 SGHTS and CDR2 YDEGEE. V was pared by 2 bases and J by 0 bases, with 12 bases of the junction left unmatched. The CDR3 length is 20 residues. The CDR3 loop reads CASSFGTGGAGLYSNQPQHF. DNA for the CDR3: TGTGCCAGCAGCTTTGGGACAGGGGGCGCGGGCCTATATAGCAATCAGCCCCAGCATTTT.

This chain uses TRBV7-2 with TRBJ2-1; the D gene is possibly TRBD1 (5 bases). The ends were cut back, 5 bases at V and 4 bases at J, with 12 bases in the middle. Germline V lookup: CDR1 SGHTA, CDR2 FQGNSA. The CDR3 contains 14 residues. CDR3: CASSPVTDYNEQFF. The CDR3 nucleotides are TGTGCCAGCAGCCCCGTGACAGATTACAATGAGCAGTTCTTC.

The chain combines TRBV19 with TRBJ1-4; TRBD1 might be the D (5 bases). The CDR3 sequence is 13 residues long. Trimming cost V 5 bases and J 8 bases, with 12 bases left between them. Germline V CDR1 and CDR2: LNHDA, SQIVND (reference sequence). The CDR3 protein is CASSFGTREKLFF. The CDR3 DNA reads TGTGCCAGTAGTTTCGGGACTCGGGAAAAACTGTTTTTT.

The genes are TRBV20-1 and TRBJ2-1; 10 positions agree with TRBD1. The CDR3 length is 11 residues. Germline lookup yields CDR1 DFQATT and CDR2 SNEGSKA (reference sequence). V lost 3 bases to trimming and J lost 14 bases; unmatched junction nucleotides: 4. CDR3 sequence (DNA): TGCAGTGCTAGTTCCGGGACAGGGGAGTTCTTC. Translation gives CSASSGTGEFF.

As regards this clone: The same CDR3 also results from other DNA sequences found in this sample. The gene calls are TRBV11-2 and TRBJ2-1, with D perhaps TRBD1 (6 bases). Per the germline V gene, CDR1 is SGHAT and CDR2 is FQNNGV. The CDR3 extends over 14 amino acids. The V end was cut by 1 base, the J end by 2 bases, with 6 bases between. The CDR3 sequence: CASSLAGAYNEQFF. The CDR3 DNA follows: TGTGCCAGCAGCTTAGCAGGGGCCTACAATGAGCAGTTCTTC.

This rearrangement joins TRBV19 to TRBJ1-2; 7 bases agree with TRBD1. Unmatched junction bases numbered 5, after V lost 3 bases and J lost 4 bases. The CDR3 runs to 14 residues. The germline gives CDR1 LNHDA, CDR2 SQIVND (reference sequence). DNA of the CDR3: TGTGCCAGTAGTATTCAGGGGGTGGGCTATGGCTACACCTTC. Encoded protein: CASSIQGVGYGYTF.

This clone was found once. The V call is TRBV12-3 or TRBV12-4, the J call TRBJ2-5; 10 bases map to TRBD2. This CDR3 contains 13 residues. V was pared by 6 bases and J by 5 bases, with 3 bases of the junction left unmatched. The CDR3 protein is CASSRTSGETQYF. CDR3 bases: TGTGCCAGCAGCCGGACTAGCGGTGAGACCCAGTACTTC.

The chain uses TRBV10-3 and TRBJ1-4; D is undetermined. The CDR3 length is 14 residues. The V gene lost 6 bases and the J gene lost 4 bases, with 12 bases spanning the gap. Germline values: CDR1 ENHRY, CDR2 SYGVKD. This chain's CDR3 is CAISRTGDNEKLFF. CDR3 nucleotides: TGTGCCATCAGCCGGACGGGAGATAATGAAAAACTGTTTTTT.

This chain uses TRBV5-5 with TRBJ2-3, with TRBD2 identical over 8 bases. Germline V CDR1 and CDR2: SGHKS, YYEKEE (reference sequence). With 2 bases clipped from V and 5 bases from J, the junction kept 7 bases outside the gene matches. This CDR3 spans 15 amino acids. The CDR3 reads CASSFLRGGQDTQYF. CDR3 DNA: TGTGCCAGCAGCTTTCTCCGGGGGGGCCAAGATACGCAGTATTTT.